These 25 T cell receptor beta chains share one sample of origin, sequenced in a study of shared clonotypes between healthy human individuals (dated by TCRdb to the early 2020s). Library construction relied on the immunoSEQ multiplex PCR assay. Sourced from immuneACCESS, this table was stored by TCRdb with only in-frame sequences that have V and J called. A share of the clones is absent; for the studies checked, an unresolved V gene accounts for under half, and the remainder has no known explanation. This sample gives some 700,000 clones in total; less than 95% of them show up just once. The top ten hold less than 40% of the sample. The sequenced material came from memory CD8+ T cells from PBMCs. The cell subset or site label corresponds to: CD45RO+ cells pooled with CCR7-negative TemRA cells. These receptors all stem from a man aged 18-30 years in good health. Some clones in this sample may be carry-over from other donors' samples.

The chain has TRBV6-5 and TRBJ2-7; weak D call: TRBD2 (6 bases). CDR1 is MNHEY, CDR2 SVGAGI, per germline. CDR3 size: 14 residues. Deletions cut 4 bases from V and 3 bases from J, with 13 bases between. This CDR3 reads CASSFGGKGYEQYF. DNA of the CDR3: TGTGCCAGCAGTTTCGGGGGTAAGGGCTACGAGCAGTACTTC.

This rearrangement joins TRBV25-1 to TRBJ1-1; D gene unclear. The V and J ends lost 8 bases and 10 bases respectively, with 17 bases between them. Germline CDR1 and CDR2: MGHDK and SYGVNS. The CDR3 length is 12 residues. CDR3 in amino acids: CASRLDPLRAFF. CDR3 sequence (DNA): TGTGCCAGCCGCCTCGACCCTCTGAGAGCTTTCTTT. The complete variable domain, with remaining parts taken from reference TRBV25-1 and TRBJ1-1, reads EADIYQTPRYLVIGTGKKITLECSQTMGHDKMYWYQQDPGMELHLIHYSYGVNSTEKGDLSSESTVSRIRTEHFPLTLESARPSHTSQYLCASRLDPLRAFFGQGTRLTVV.

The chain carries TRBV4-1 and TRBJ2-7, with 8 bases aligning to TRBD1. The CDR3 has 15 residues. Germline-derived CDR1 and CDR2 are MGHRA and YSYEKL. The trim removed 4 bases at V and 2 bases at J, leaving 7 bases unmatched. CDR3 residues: CASSPLSGQAYEQYF. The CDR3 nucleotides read TGCGCCAGCAGCCCACTCTCGGGACAGGCCTACGAGCAGTACTTC.

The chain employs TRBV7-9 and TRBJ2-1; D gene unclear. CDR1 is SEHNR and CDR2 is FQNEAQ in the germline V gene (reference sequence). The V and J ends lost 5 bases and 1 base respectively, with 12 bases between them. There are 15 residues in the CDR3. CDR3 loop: CASSLGLESYNEQFF. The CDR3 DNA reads TGTGCCAGCAGCCTCGGCCTGGAGTCCTACAATGAGCAGTTCTTC. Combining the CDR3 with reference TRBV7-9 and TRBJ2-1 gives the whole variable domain DTGVSQNPRHKITKRGQNVTFRCDPISEHNRLYWYRQTLGQGPEFLTYFQNEAQLEKSRLLSDRFSAERPKGSFSTLEIQRTEQGDSAMYLCASSLGLESYNEQFFGPGTRLTVL.

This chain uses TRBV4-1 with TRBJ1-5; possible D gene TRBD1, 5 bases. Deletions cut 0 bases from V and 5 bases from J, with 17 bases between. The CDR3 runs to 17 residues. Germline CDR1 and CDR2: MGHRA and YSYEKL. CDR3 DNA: TGCGCCAGCAGCCAAGATCCCCTTAACACAGGACATCAGCCCCAGCATTTT. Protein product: CASSQDPLNTGHQPQHF.

This chain's CDR3 is CASSLAGTGTFYEQYF. Written as DNA, the CDR3 is TGTGCCAGCAGTCTGGCGGGGACAGGGACCTTCTACGAGCAGTACTTC. This chain uses TRBV28 with TRBJ2-7; 9 bases are a match to TRBD1. With 5 bases clipped from V and 3 bases from J, the junction kept 11 bases outside the gene matches. The CDR3 covers 16 residues. Germline CDR1 is MDHEN and CDR2 is SYDVKM.

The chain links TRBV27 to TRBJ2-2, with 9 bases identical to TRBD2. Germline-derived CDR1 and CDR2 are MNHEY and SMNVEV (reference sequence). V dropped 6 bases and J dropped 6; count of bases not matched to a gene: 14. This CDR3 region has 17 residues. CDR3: CASRSTTSGARSGELFF. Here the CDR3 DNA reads TGTGCCAGCAGATCAACGACTAGCGGAGCACGCTCCGGGGAGCTGTTTTTT.

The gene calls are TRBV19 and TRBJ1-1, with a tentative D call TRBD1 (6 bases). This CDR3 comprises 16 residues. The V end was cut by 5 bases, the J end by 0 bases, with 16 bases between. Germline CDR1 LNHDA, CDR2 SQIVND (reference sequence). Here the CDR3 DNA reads TGTGCCAGTAGTCCAATCAGGGGACCCTTGAACACTGAAGCTTTCTTT. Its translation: CASSPIRGPLNTEAFF.

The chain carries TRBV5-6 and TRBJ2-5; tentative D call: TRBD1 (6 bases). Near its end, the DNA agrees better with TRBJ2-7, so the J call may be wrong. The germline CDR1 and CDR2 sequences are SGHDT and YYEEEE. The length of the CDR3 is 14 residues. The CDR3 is CASSFREGQNEQYF. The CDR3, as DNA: TGTGCCAGCAGCTTTCGTGAAGGACAGAACGAGCAGTACTTC.

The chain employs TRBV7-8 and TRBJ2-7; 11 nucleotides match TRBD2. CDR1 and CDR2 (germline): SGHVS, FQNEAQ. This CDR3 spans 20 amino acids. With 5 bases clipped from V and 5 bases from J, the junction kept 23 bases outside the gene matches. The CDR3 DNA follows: TGTGCCAGCAGCACCCCCCTCACCGGGACTAGCGGAGAAAGCCCCCACGAGCAGTACTTC. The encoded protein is CASSTPLTGTSGESPHEQYF.

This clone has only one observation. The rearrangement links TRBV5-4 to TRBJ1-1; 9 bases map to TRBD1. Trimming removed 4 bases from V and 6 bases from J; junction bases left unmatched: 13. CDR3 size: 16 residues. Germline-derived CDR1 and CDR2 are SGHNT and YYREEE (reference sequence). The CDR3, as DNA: TGTGCCAGCAGCCCCTTCCCCCGGGACAGGGAGCCTGAAGCTTTCTTT. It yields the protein CASSPFPRDREPEAFF. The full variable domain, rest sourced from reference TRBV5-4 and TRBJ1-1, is ETGVTQSPTHLIKTRGQQVTLRCSSQSGHNTVSWYQQALGQGPQFIFQYYREEENGRGNFPPRFSGLQFPNYSSELNVNALELDDSALYLCASSPFPRDREPEAFFGQGTRLTVV.

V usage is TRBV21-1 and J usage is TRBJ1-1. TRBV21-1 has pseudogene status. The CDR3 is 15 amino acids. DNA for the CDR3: TGTGCCAGCAGTGATTCGGGGGAGGGTAATACTGAAGCTTTCTTT. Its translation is CASSDSGEGNTEAFF.

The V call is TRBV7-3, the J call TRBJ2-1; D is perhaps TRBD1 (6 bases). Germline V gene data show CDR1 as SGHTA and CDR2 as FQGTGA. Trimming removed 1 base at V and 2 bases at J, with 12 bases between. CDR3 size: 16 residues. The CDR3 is CASSLSLGAAYNEQFF. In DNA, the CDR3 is TGTGCCAGCAGCTTAAGTTTGGGGGCGGCCTACAATGAGCAGTTCTTC. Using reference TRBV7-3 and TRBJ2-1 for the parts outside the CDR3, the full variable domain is GAGVSQTPSNKVTEKGKYVELRCDPISGHTALYWYRQSLGQGPEFLIYFQGTGAADDSGLPNDRFFAVRPEGSVSTLKIQRTERGDSAVYLCASSLSLGAAYNEQFFGPGTRLTVL.

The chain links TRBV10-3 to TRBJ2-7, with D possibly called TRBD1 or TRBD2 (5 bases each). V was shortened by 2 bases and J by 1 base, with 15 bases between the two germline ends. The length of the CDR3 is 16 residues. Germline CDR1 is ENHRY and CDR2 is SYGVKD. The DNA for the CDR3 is TGTGCCATCAGTGAGCCCGGGACGGAAAGATCCTACGAGCAGTACTTC. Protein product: CAISEPGTERSYEQYF.

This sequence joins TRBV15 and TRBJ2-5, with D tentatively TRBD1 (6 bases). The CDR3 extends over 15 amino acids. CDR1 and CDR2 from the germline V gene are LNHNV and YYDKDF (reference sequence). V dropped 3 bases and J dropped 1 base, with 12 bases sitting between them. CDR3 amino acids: CATSSKGHFQETQYF. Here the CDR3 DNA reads TGTGCCACCAGCAGTAAGGGACACTTCCAAGAGACCCAGTACTTC.

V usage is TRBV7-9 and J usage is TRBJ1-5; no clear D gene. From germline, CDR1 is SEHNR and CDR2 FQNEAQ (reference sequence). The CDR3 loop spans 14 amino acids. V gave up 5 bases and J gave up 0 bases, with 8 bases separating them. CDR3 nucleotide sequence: TGTGCCAGCAGCAGGTCAGATAGCAATCAGCCCCAGCATTTT. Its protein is CASSRSDSNQPQHF. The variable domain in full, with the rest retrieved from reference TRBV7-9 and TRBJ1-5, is DTGVSQNPRHKITKRGQNVTFRCDPISEHNRLYWYRQTLGQGPEFLTYFQNEAQLEKSRLLSDRFSAERPKGSFSTLEIQRTEQGDSAMYLCASSRSDSNQPQHFGDGTRLSIL.

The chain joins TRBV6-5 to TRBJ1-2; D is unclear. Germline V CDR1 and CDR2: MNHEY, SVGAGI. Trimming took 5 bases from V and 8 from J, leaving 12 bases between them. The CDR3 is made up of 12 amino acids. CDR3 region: CASSVLGSGYTF. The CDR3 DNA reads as TGTGCCAGCAGTGTGTTGGGGTCCGGCTACACCTTC.

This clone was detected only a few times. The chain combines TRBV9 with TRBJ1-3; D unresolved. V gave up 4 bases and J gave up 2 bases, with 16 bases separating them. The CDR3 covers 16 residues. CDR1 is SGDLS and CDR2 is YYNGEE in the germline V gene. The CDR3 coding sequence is TGTGCCAGCAGCATGAGACGACAAGATCCTGGAAACACCATATATTTT. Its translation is CASSMRRQDPGNTIYF.

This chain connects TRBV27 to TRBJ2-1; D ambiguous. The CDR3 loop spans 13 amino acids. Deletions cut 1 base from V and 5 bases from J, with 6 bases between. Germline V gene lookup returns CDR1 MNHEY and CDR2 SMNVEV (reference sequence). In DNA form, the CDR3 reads TGTGCCAGCAGTTTATTCACCCACAATGAGCAGTTCTTC. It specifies CASSLFTHNEQFF.

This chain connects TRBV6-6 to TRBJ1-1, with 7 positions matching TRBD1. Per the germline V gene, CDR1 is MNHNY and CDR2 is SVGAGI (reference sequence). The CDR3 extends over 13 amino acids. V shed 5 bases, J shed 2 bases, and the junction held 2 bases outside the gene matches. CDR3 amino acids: CASSRTGNTEAFF. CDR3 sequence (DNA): TGTGCCAGCAGTAGGACAGGCAACACTGAAGCTTTCTTT.

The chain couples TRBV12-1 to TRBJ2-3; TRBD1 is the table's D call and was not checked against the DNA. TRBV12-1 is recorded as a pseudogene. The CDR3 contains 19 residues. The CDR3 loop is CASSFVGDRTRGSTDTQYF. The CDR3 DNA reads TGTGCCAGCAGCTTTGTAGGGGACAGAACCAGAGGTAGCACAGATACGCAGTATTTT.

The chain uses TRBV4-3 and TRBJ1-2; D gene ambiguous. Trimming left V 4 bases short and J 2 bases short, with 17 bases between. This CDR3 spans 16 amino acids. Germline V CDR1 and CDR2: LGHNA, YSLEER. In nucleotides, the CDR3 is TGCGCCAGCAGCCTGATTGGGAGGGCAACGAACTATGGCTACACCTTC. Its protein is CASSLIGRATNYGYTF.

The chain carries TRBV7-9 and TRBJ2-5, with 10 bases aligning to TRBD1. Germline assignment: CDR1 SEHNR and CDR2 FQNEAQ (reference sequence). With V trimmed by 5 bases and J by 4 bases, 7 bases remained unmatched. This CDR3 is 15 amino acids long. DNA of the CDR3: TGTGCCAGCAGCACGCGACAGGGGGCGCGAGAGACCCAGTACTTC. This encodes CASSTRQGARETQYF.

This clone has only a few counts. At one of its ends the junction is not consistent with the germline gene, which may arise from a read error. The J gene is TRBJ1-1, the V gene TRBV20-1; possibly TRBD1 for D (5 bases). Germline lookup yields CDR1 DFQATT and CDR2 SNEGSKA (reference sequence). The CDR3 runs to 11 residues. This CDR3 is CSARDRTEAFF. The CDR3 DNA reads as TGCAGTGCTCGAGACAGAACCGAAGCTTTCTTT.

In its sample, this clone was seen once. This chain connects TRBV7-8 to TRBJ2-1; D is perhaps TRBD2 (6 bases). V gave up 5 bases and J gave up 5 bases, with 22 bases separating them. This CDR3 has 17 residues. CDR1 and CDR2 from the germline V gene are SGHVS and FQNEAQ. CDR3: CASSLGRGSGGHNEQFF. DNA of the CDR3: TGTGCCAGCAGCCTAGGTAGGGGTAGCGGAGGACACAATGAGCAGTTCTTC.